One T cell receptor (beta chain) is described in this entry. What it recognizes is unknown. The data were obtained in a study of blood T cells in healthy people across ages. Study findings and constraints: Estimated diversity, derived from one million T cells, was regarded as an underestimate. Not knowing donor CMV status may have confounded expanded clonotype changes. The lack of PBMC sorting stopped any conclusive naive versus antigen-experienced comparison.

PCR was performed a second time for about 7 to 11 cycles using a sample-barcoded 5' primer and a J-beta primer mix. Through a template-switch adaptor with 12 random nucleotides, each cDNA molecule received a tag. A single record per CDR3 protein comes from TCRdb applying MiXCR to the 5' RACE reads. The sample holds roughly 2 million distinct CDR3 sequences, approximately 50% seen once. This CDR3 comprises 14 residues. V lost 1 base to trimming and J lost 10 bases, with 14 bases between them. CDR1 and CDR2 (germline): MDHEN, SYDVKM. The chain couples TRBV28 to TRBJ2-1, with D unresolved. Sequencing input: blood. This sequence originates from a woman in her 40s in good health. CDR3 loop: CASSLSIGMGEQFF. In DNA, the CDR3 is TGTGCCAGCAGTTTATCGATAGGAATGGGAGAGCAGTTCTTC.